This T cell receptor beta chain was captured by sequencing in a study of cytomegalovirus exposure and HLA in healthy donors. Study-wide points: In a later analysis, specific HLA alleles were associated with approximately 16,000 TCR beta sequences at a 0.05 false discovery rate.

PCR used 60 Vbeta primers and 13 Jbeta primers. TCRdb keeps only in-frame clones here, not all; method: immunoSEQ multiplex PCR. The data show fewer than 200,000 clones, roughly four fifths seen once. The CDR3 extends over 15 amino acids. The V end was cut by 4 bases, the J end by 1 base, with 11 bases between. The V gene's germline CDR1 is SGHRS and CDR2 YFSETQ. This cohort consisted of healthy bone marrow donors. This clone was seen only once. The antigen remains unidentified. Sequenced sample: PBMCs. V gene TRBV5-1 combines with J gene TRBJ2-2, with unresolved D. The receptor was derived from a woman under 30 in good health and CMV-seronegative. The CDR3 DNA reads TGCGCCAGCAGCCCCCCGCGAGGGAACACCGGGGAGCTGTTTTTT. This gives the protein CASSPPRGNTGELFF.